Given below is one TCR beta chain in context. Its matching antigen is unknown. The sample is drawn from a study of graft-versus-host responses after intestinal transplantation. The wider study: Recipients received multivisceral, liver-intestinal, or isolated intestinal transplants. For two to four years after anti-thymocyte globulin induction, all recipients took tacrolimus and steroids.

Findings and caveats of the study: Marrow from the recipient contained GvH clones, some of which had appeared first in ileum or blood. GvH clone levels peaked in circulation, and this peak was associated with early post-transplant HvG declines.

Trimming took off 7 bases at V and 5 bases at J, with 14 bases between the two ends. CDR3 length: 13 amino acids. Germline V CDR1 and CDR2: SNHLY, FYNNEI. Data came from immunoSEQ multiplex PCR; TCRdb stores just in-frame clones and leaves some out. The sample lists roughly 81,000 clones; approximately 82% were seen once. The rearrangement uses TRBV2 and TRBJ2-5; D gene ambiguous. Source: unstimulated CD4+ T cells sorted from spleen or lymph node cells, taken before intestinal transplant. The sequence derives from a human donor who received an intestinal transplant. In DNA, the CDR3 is TGTGCCAGCACCCACCTAGTGATCGAGACCCAGTACTTC. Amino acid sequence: CASTHLVIETQYF.